These T cell receptor beta chains were read from a single sample in a study of T cells in Graves' hyperthyroidism and ophthalmopathy. TCRdb recomputed calls from the multiplex PCR reads with MiXCR, one row per CDR3 protein. The sample lists approximately 430,000 distinct CDR3 sequences, under 15% occurring once. Material: blood. These receptor sequences come from a man younger than 35 with Graves' ophthalmopathy. Both conserved end residues are part of each CDR3. Fields, in order: clone size, J gene, V gene, D gene, CDR3 DNA, CDR3 protein. The D gene is left open where the match is weak. Rows give clone size only sometimes, using once, few, many, or a class for an expanded clone.

many | TRBJ2-7 | TRBV2 | TRBD1 | TGTGCCAGCAGGGGGGACAGGGATGAGCAGTACTTC | CASRGDRDEQYF
many | TRBJ2-1 | TRBV27 | TRBD2 | TGTGCCAGCAGTACATTGACTAGCGGGAGGCCCAATGAGCAGTTCTTC | CASSTLTSGRPNEQFF
many | TRBJ1-5 | TRBV12-3/TRBV12-4 | . | TGTGCCAGCAGTTATAGGGCAGGAAATCAGCCCCAGCATTTT | CASSYRAGNQPQHF
few | TRBJ2-7 | TRBV4-1 | TRBD1 | TGCGCCAGCAGCCAATCGGACAGGGGGCCCTACGAGCAGTACTTC | CASSQSDRGPYEQYF
many | TRBJ2-5 | TRBV6-1 | . | TGTGCCAGCAGGGGGATAGTGCCTCCCGAGACCCAGTACTTC | CASRGIVPPETQYF
many | TRBJ1-5 | TRBV12-3/TRBV12-4 | . | TGTGCCAGCAGTTTATCGGGTACCAATCAGCCCCAGCATTTT | CASSLSGTNQPQHF
many | TRBJ2-1 | TRBV6-1 | . | TGTGCCAGCATCAGGACGGGAGTCAAACGTGAGCAGTTCTTC | CASIRTGVKREQFF
many | TRBJ2-7 | TRBV24-1 | TRBD1 | TGTGCCACCAGTGACCCCGGGACAGGGAGTTACGAGCAGTACTTC | CATSDPGTGSYEQYF
. | TRBJ1-1 | TRBV20-1 | . | TGCAGTACTAGGGGGGGCCAAACTACCCTCGAAGCTTTCTTT | CSTRGGQTTLEAFF
few | TRBJ2-7 | TRBV19 | TRBD2 | TGTGCCAGTAGTATAATGTCTAGCGGGAGCTACGAGCAGTACTTC | CASSIMSSGSYEQYF
many | TRBJ1-3 | TRBV20-1 | . | TGCAGTGCTGGACTGAATGGAAACACCATATATTTT | CSAGLNGNTIYF
many | TRBJ1-2 | TRBV7-2 | TRBD1 | TGTGCCAGCAGCCCGCGGACAGGGGGTGATTACTATGGCTACACCTTC | CASSPRTGGDYYGYTF
many | TRBJ1-2 | TRBV5-1 | TRBD1 | TGCGCCAGCAGCTCCGAACCGGGGGGACAGGACTATGGCTACACCTTC | CASSSEPGGQDYGYTF
few | TRBJ2-7 | TRBV4-1 | TRBD1 | TGCGCCAGCGCCGGACAGGGTTTGCACGAGCAGTACTTC | CASAGQGLHEQYF
many | TRBJ1-3 | TRBV6-1 | TRBD1 | TGTGCCAGCAGTGGGACAGGCCTATCTGGAAACACCATATATTTT | CASSGTGLSGNTIYF
many | TRBJ2-1 | TRBV24-1 | . | TGTGCCACCAGTGACTCCGCGACAGTCTACAATGAGCAGTTCTTC | CATSDSATVYNEQFF
many | TRBJ2-3 | TRBV12-3/TRBV12-4 | TRBD2 | TGTGCCAGCAGTTGGAGCGGGGGGGCAGATACGCAGTATTTT | CASSWSGGADTQYF
. | TRBJ1-1 | TRBV9 | . | TGTGCCAGCAGCGTTAAAGTAGGGACGACAAACACTGAAGCTTTCTTT | CASSVKVGTTNTEAFF
many | TRBJ2-3 | TRBV12-3/TRBV12-4 | . | TGTGCCAGCCGCACGAGCACAGATACGCAGTATTTT | CASRTSTDTQYF
. | TRBJ2-7 | TRBV20-1 | TRBD2 | TGCAGTGCGACCGGGGGGAACGAGCAGTACTTC | CSATGGNEQYF
many | TRBJ2-3 | TRBV6-1 | TRBD2 | TGTGCCAGCAGTGAAGCGCCGGGAGGACCGAACACAGATACGCAGTATTTT | CASSEAPGGPNTDTQYF
many | TRBJ2-7 | TRBV6-1 | . | TGTGCCATCCTCAGGGTAGGGGAGAGCTCCTACGAGCAGTACTTC | CAILRVGESSYEQYF
many | TRBJ2-6 | TRBV2 | . | TGTGCCAGCAAACCCTCTGGGGCCAACGTCCTGACTTTC | CASKPSGANVLTF
many | TRBJ2-3 | TRBV20-1 | TRBD2 | TGCAGTGCGTGGAAGGGGCGGGAGGATACGCAGTATTTT | CSAWKGREDTQYF
many | TRBJ2-2 | TRBV12-5 | TRBD2 | TGTGCTAGTGGTTTGGTGATTAGCGGGAGTCACACCGGGGAGCTGTTTTTT | CASGLVISGSHTGELFF
many | TRBJ2-1 | TRBV18 | TRBD1 | TGTGCCAGCTCATTCTCCGGGACAGGGGCCAATGAGCAGTTCTTC | CASSFSGTGANEQFF
many | TRBJ1-1 | TRBV20-1 | TRBD1 | TGCAGTGCTAGGACAGGGGGCCTGAACACTGAAGCTTTCTTT | CSARTGGLNTEAFF
. | TRBJ2-3 | TRBV20-1 | . | TGCAGTGCATCCCGGGACCTTAGTCCGGATACGCAGTATTTT | CSASRDLSPDTQYF
few | TRBJ2-2 | TRBV7-3 | TRBD2 | TGTGCCAGCAGCTTAATGCTAGCGGGAAACACCGGGGAGCTGTTTTTT | CASSLMLAGNTGELFF
few | TRBJ2-3 | TRBV20-1 | TRBD2 | TGCAGTTGGACTAGCGGGGGGGCAGATACGCAGTATTTT | CSWTSGGADTQYF
many | TRBJ2-3 | TRBV4-2 | TRBD2 | TGTGCCAGCAGATATGGGACTAGCGGGCCGACCGATACGCAGTATTTT | CASRYGTSGPTDTQYF
few | TRBJ2-4 | TRBV19 | . | TGTGCCAGTCTAGCCAAAAACATTCAGTACTTC | CASLAKNIQYF
many | TRBJ1-1 | TRBV5-5 | . | TGTGCCAGCGGTTTAGAGGGAGCCACTGAAGCTTTCTTT | CASGLEGATEAFF
many | TRBJ2-7 | TRBV2 | . | TGTGCCAGCCGGCGACTAGTCGACGAGCAGTACTTC | CASRRLVDEQYF
. | TRBJ1-5 | TRBV6-5 | . | TGTGCCAGCAGTTACTCGAGTGTGAGAGATCAGCCCCAGCATTTT | CASSYSSVRDQPQHF
many | TRBJ2-1 | TRBV20-1 | TRBD2 | TGCAGTGCAAGGGGACTAGCGGGCTTGAATGAGCAGTTCTTC | CSARGLAGLNEQFF
many | TRBJ1-5 | TRBV24-1 | TRBD1 | TGTGCCACCAGTTTACCCTACCCTCCGGAGAGCGCGGACAGGCGCAATCAGCCCCAGCATTTT | CATSLPYPPESADRRNQPQHF
few | TRBJ2-5 | TRBV6-1 | TRBD2 | TGTGCCAGCAGCGGATGGCGCGGGGGGGCAGAGACCCAGTACTTC | CASSGWRGGAETQYF
. | TRBJ2-1 | TRBV11-2 | TRBD1 | TGTGCCAGCAGTTTCGGGACAGGGCACAATGAGCAGTTCTTC | CASSFGTGHNEQFF
. | TRBJ2-2 | TRBV20-1 | TRBD2 | TGCAGTGCTGCTAAGACTAGCGGGAGTACTGACACCGGGGAGCTGTTTTTT | CSAAKTSGSTDTGELFF
many | TRBJ2-7 | TRBV7-9 | . | TGTGCCAGCAGCTCAGGGGCAGTCGAGCAGTACTTC | CASSSGAVEQYF